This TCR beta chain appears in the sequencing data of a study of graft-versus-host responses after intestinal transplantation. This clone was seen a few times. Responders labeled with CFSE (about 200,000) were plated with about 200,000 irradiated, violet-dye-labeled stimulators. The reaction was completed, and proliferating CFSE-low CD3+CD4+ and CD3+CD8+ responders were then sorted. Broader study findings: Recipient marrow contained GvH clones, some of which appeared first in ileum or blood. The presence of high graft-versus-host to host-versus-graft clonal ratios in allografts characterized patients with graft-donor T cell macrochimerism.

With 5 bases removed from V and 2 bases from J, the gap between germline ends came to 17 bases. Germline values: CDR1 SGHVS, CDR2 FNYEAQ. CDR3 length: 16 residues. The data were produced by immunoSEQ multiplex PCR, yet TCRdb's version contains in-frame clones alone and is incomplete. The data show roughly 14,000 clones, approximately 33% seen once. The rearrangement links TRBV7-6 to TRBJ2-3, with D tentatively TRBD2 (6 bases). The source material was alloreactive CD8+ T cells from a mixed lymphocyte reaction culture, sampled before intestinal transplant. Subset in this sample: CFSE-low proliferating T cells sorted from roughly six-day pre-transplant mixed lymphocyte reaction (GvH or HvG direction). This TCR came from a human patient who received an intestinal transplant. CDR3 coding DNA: TGTGCCAGCAGCCAACCCTTTGGGGGGAACACAGATACGCAGTATTTT. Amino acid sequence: CASSQPFGGNTDTQYF.